This is a list of T cell receptor beta chains from one sample in a study of OX40 agonist ivuxolimab in advanced cancers. TCRdb's table, derived via immunoSEQ multiplex PCR, lists solely in-frame clones and lacks some. The table records roughly 110,000 clones, about nine tenths of them present only once. Sequences were derived from CD4+ or CD8+ T cells sorted from blood, sampled in a trial of the OX40 agonist ivuxolimab. The receptors stem from an adult with an advanced solid tumor such as melanoma, head and neck, liver or kidney cancer. Each CDR3 is given with its conserved first and last residue. The order of the fields is V gene, D gene, CDR3 length, J gene, clone size, CDR3 protein, CDR3 DNA. The D gene is left open where the match is weak. Size values are once, few and many counts, or a class for expanded clones, and some rows have none.

V: TRBV7-9
D: .
length: 16
J: TRBJ2-7
size: .
CDR3: CASSLPLGQGPYEQYF
DNA: TGTGCCAGCAGCTTACCGCTGGGCCAGGGCCCCTACGAGCAGTACTTC

V: TRBV10-2
D: TRBD1
length: 15
J: TRBJ1-1
size: .
CDR3: CASSVPGQANTEAFF
DNA: TGCGCCAGCAGTGTCCCGGGACAGGCAAACACTGAAGCTTTCTTT

V: TRBV19
D: TRBD1
length: 15
J: TRBJ1-2
size: .
CDR3: CASSMGTGGAYGYTF
DNA: TGTGCCAGTAGTATGGGAACAGGGGGCGCCTATGGCTACACCTTC

V: TRBV28
D: .
length: 15
J: TRBJ1-4
size: .
CDR3: CASSANRVGNEKLFF
DNA: TGTGCCAGCAGTGCGAACAGGGTTGGTAATGAAAAACTGTTTTTT

V: TRBV11-2
D: .
length: 13
J: TRBJ2-1
size: .
CDR3: CASSFRQDNEQFF
DNA: TGTGCCAGCAGCTTCAGACAGGACAATGAGCAGTTCTTC

V: TRBV14
D: TRBD1
length: 14
J: TRBJ1-2
size: few
CDR3: CASSQGDSHYGYTF
DNA: TGTGCCAGCAGCCAGGGGGACAGTCACTATGGCTACACCTTC

V: TRBV18
D: .
length: 16
J: TRBJ1-6
size: .
CDR3: CASSPPDSSYNSPLHF
DNA: TGTGCCAGCTCACCACCGGACAGCTCCTATAATTCACCCCTCCACTTT

V: TRBV19
D: TRBD1
length: 16
J: TRBJ2-3
size: .
CDR3: CASSIARTGDTDTQYF
DNA: TGTGCCAGTAGTATAGCTCGGACAGGGGACACAGATACGCAGTATTTT

V: TRBV11-3
D: TRBD1
length: 15
J: TRBJ2-7
size: .
CDR3: CASSLFEDRGVEQYF
DNA: TGTGCCAGCAGCTTATTCGAGGACAGGGGGGTCGAGCAGTACTTC

V: TRBV5-1
D: .
length: 13
J: TRBJ2-3
size: .
CDR3: CASSLDSTDTQYF
DNA: TGCGCCAGCAGCTTGGACAGCACAGATACGCAGTATTTT

V: TRBV19
D: .
length: 15
J: TRBJ1-1
size: .
CDR3: CASRNRGGGNTEAFF
DNA: TGTGCCAGTAGAAATCGTGGAGGGGGGAACACTGAAGCTTTCTTT

V: TRBV2
D: .
length: 11
J: TRBJ1-2
size: once
CDR3: CASSFYGGYTF
DNA: TGTGCCAGCAGTTTCTACGGGGGCTACACCTTC

V: TRBV27
D: TRBD1
length: 15
J: TRBJ2-3
size: .
CDR3: CASSRGRQGADTQYF
DNA: TGTGCCAGCAGCCGCGGCCGACAGGGGGCAGATACGCAGTATTTT

V: TRBV29-1
D: .
length: 14
J: TRBJ2-2
size: .
CDR3: CSVERVPNTGELFF
DNA: TGCAGCGTTGAAAGGGTCCCGAACACCGGGGAGCTGTTTTTT

V: TRBV6-5
D: TRBD1
length: 15
J: TRBJ1-5
size: .
CDR3: CASSYTTGADQPQHF
DNA: TGTGCCAGCAGTTATACCACAGGGGCGGATCAGCCCCAGCATTTT

V: TRBV27
D: .
length: 14
J: TRBJ1-5
size: .
CDR3: CASRRDRLNQPQHF
DNA: TGTGCCAGCAGGCGAGACAGGCTAAATCAGCCCCAGCATTTT

V: TRBV7-2
D: TRBD1
length: 13
J: TRBJ2-1
size: .
CDR3: CASSFWTGNEQFF
DNA: TGTGCCAGCAGCTTTTGGACAGGCAATGAGCAGTTCTTC

V: TRBV5-1
D: .
length: 11
J: TRBJ2-1
size: .
CDR3: CASKGDNEQFF
DNA: TGCGCCAGCAAAGGAGACAATGAGCAGTTCTTC

V: TRBV6-1
D: .
length: 12
J: TRBJ1-4
size: .
CDR3: CASSESREKLFF
DNA: TGTGCCAGCAGTGAATCTAGGGAAAAACTGTTTTTT

V: TRBV2
D: TRBD1
length: 16
J: TRBJ2-1
size: .
CDR3: CASRGRDRGFSGEQFF
DNA: TGTGCCAGCAGGGGGCGGGACAGGGGGTTCAGCGGTGAGCAGTTCTTC

V: TRBV7-9
D: .
length: 13
J: TRBJ1-1
size: few
CDR3: CASSPNLGNEAFF
DNA: TGTGCCAGCAGCCCAAACCTCGGGAATGAAGCTTTCTTT

V: TRBV5-6
D: TRBD2
length: 14
J: TRBJ2-5
size: .
CDR3: CASSLGGRGETQYF
DNA: TGTGCCAGCAGCTTAGGAGGGAGGGGAGAGACCCAGTACTTC

V: TRBV19
D: TRBD1
length: 15
J: TRBJ1-5
size: .
CDR3: CASSVLQGAGQPQHF
DNA: TGTGCCAGTAGTGTTCTCCAGGGGGCTGGTCAGCCCCAGCATTTT

V: TRBV10-3
D: .
length: 14
J: TRBJ1-5
size: few
CDR3: CAISESKGNQPQHF
DNA: TGTGCCATCAGTGAGTCAAAGGGCAATCAGCCCCAGCATTTT

V: TRBV7-3
D: .
length: 15
J: TRBJ2-7
size: .
CDR3: CASRYDSSLGNEQYF
DNA: TGTGCCAGCAGATATGACAGCTCCCTGGGGAACGAGCAGTACTTC

V: TRBV7-9
D: .
length: 12
J: TRBJ1-6
size: .
CDR3: CASSSFYSPLHF
DNA: TGTGCCAGCAGCTCCTTCTATTCACCCCTCCACTTT

V: TRBV7-9
D: TRBD1
length: 14
J: TRBJ1-4
size: .
CDR3: CASSPGQNNEKLFF
DNA: TGTGCCAGCAGCCCGGGACAGAATAATGAAAAACTGTTTTTT

V: TRBV7-2
D: TRBD2
length: 15
J: TRBJ2-7
size: .
CDR3: CASSPELAGGSEQYF
DNA: TGTGCCAGCAGCCCCGAGTTAGCGGGGGGAAGCGAGCAGTACTTC